This TCR beta chain originates from a study of T cells expressing NK-cell markers. Study-wide findings and caveats: Of the CD8+ T cells in about 6 donors, roughly 1.0-7.5% belonged to dominant NKG2C+ clonotypes.

No DNA is given; TCRdb re-called the 5' RACE reads and lists each CDR3 protein once. The repertoire table contains about 260,000 distinct CDR3 sequences. Germline V lookup: CDR1 SGHVS, CDR2 FNYEAQ. CDR3 length: 17 residues. A word on this clonotype: Its target is not known.

The TCR originated in a woman aged 18-70 years in good health. Sequencing was performed on blood T cells: a sorted CD56 or NKG2C T cell subset, CD4+ or CD8+ T cells, or bulk PBMC T cells (not recorded which). This chain uses TRBV7-6 with TRBJ2-1; with no DNA, the TCRdb D assignment of TRBD2 cannot be verified. The CDR3 loop reads CASSLAEWRDGGNEQFF.